The 4 T cell receptor beta chains below were found in one sample sequenced in a study of shared clonotypes between healthy human individuals. Some clones are missing from TCRdb's copy, which holds only in-frame ones; the method was immunoSEQ multiplex PCR. The sample records 450,000 to 700,000 clones, nearly 97% being singletons. Naivety among CD8 cells was defined by CD45RO negativity and positive CCR7 selection, thereby excluding terminally differentiated effector memory CD45RA+ cells. Sequencing input: naive CD8+ T cells sorted from blood. The receptor set was obtained from a woman in her twenties or thirties in good health.

The chain recombines TRBV2 with TRBJ2-7, with D hard to call. The V and J ends lost 8 bases and 0 bases respectively, with 5 bases between them. Germline CDR1 is SNHLY and CDR2 is FYNNEI. This CDR3 contains 11 residues. In DNA, the CDR3 is TGTGCCAGCGCGTACTCCTACGAGCAGTACTTC. This sequence encodes CASAYSYEQYF.

DNA of the CDR3: TGTGCCAGCAGCCCTAACAGGGTCGATACGCAGTATTTT. Translated: CASSPNRVDTQYF. The chain recombines TRBV7-7 with TRBJ2-3; D might be TRBD1 (6 bases). Trimming pared 5 bases from V and 6 bases from J, leaving 12 bases between. Germline V gene data show CDR1 as SSHAT and CDR2 as FNYEAQ (reference sequence). This CDR3 spans 13 amino acids. Full variable domain (outside the CDR3, taken from reference TRBV7-7 and TRBJ2-3): GAGVSQSPRYKVTKRGQDVTLRCDPISSHATLYWYQQALGQGPEFLTYFNYEAQPDKSGLPSDRFSAERPEGSISTLTIQRTEQRDSAMYRCASSPNRVDTQYFGPGTRLTVL.

J is TRBJ1-4 and V is TRBV6-1; D is unclear. Germline CDR1 reads MNHNS; CDR2 reads SASEGT. This CDR3 has 13 residues. V lost 6 bases and J lost 2, with 7 bases in between. This CDR3 is CASRGLTNEKLFF. The CDR3, as DNA: TGTGCCAGCAGGGGCCTGACTAATGAAAAACTGTTTTTT.

V is TRBV28 and J is TRBJ2-1; D remains ambiguous. Trimming cost V 2 bases and J 6 bases, with 14 bases left between them. In germline, CDR1 is MDHEN, CDR2 SYDVKM. The CDR3 extends over 15 amino acids. The CDR3, as DNA: TGTGCCAGCAGTTTACTATTCGGGTCGGTCAATGAGCAGTTCTTC. Translation: CASSLLFGSVNEQFF.